This record concerns one TCR beta chain sequence. Its antigen is undetermined. Germline values: CDR1 LNHDA, CDR2 SQIVND (reference sequence). The CDR3 totals 15 residues. The germline V and J ends were trimmed by 2 bases and 3 bases, with 14 bases remaining between them. This sample was taken from a study of graft-versus-host responses after intestinal transplantation. TCRdb's copy holds only in-frame clones and misses some; the assay was immunoSEQ multiplex PCR. This sample has fewer than 60,000 clones, with 70% to 85% found just once. The TCR sequence derives from a human donor who was the organ donor for an intestinal transplant. The starting material was unstimulated CD4+ T cells sorted from spleen or lymph node cells, obtained before transplant. The chain joins TRBV19 to TRBJ2-7; perhaps TRBD2 as D (5 bases). Written as DNA, the CDR3 is TGTGCCAGTAGTATACTGGGAGATGAATACTACGAGCAGTACTTC. As protein: CASSILGDEYYEQYF.